This is a list of T cell receptor beta chains from one sample in a study of blood T cell repertoires in COVID-19. This table comes from immunoSEQ multiplex PCR, and its TCRdb copy is limited to in-frame clones, with some not included. The table records some 150,000 clones, 82% of them present only once. Sequencing used peripheral blood. These receptors originate from a woman aged 65 to 85 with acute or convalescent COVID-19. Both conserved end residues are part of each CDR3. The order of the fields is J gene, D gene, V gene, clone size, CDR3 protein, CDR3 DNA. A D gene is named only where the DNA matches it firmly. Not every row has a clone size; where given, it reads once, few, many or a size class.

TRBJ2-1	TRBD2	TRBV27	NA	CASSLGGPGTIPSRNNEQFF	TGTGCCAGCAGTTTAGGTGGACCCGGGACTATCCCCTCGAGGAACAATGAGCAGTTCTTC
TRBJ2-5	NA	TRBV5-1	NA	CATSIGGQETQYF	TGCGCCACCAGCATAGGGGGCCAAGAGACCCAGTACTTC
TRBJ1-1	NA	TRBV6-2/TRBV6-3	NA	CASSSLRSSTEAFF	TGTGCCAGCAGTTCTTTACGGTCGAGTACTGAAGCTTTCTTT
TRBJ1-1	NA	TRBV5-4	once	CASSSPAGTEAFF	TGTGCCAGCAGCTCCCCCGCGGGCACTGAAGCTTTCTTT
TRBJ1-1	NA	TRBV28	NA	CASSPPGNRVLNTEAFF	TGTGCCAGCAGCCCCCCCGGAAACAGGGTCTTGAACACTGAAGCTTTCTTT
TRBJ2-3	NA	TRBV2	NA	CASSEGGGPTDTQYF	TGTGCCAGCAGTGAAGGCGGGGGCCCCACAGATACGCAGTATTTT
TRBJ1-5	NA	TRBV6-1	NA	CASSEGWGAFQPQHF	TGTGCCAGCAGTGAAGGTTGGGGCGCATTTCAGCCCCAGCATTTT
TRBJ1-1	NA	TRBV19	NA	CASRRITEAFF	TGTGCCAGTAGGCGAATAACTGAAGCTTTCTTT
TRBJ1-5	NA	TRBV6-5	NA	CASGDKQGHRQPQHF	TGTGCCAGCGGGGACAAACAGGGACATCGTCAGCCCCAGCATTTT
TRBJ2-1	TRBD2	TRBV3-1/TRBV3-2	NA	CASSRSLGLAGRQFF	TGTGCCAGCAGCCGTTCTCTGGGCCTAGCGGGCAGACAGTTCTTC
TRBJ1-2	TRBD1	TRBV4-3	NA	CASSQDRPGGSLAGAYGYTF	TGCGCCAGCAGCCAAGATAGGCCAGGGGGCTCACTTGCGGGGGCCTATGGCTACACCTTC
TRBJ2-1	TRBD2	TRBV7-2	NA	CASSLRTSNEQFF	TGTGCCAGCAGCTTAAGGACTAGCAATGAGCAGTTCTTC
TRBJ2-2	NA	TRBV7-7	NA	CASSATSLANGELFF	TGTGCCAGCAGCGCAACCTCTCTAGCGAACGGGGAGCTGTTTTTT
TRBJ2-1	TRBD2	TRBV28	NA	CASRSLAGIYNEQFF	TGTGCCAGCAGGTCTTTAGCGGGAATCTACAATGAGCAGTTCTTC
TRBJ2-2	TRBD2	TRBV7-2	NA	CASSPRTSGEGGELFF	TGTGCCAGCAGCCCCCGGACTAGCGGGGAAGGCGGGGAGCTGTTTTTT
TRBJ1-5	TRBD1	TRBV10-1	NA	CASRQVRGRSNQPQHF	TGCGCCAGCAGGCAGGTCAGGGGGCGAAGCAATCAGCCCCAGCATTTT
TRBJ2-3	TRBD1	TRBV2	once	CASPGKGALNPDTQYF	TGTGCCAGCCCTGGAAAGGGGGCCCTTAACCCAGATACGCAGTATTTT
TRBJ2-7	NA	TRBV6-6	NA	CASSYLGSEQYF	TGTGCCAGCAGTTATCTAGGTTCCGAGCAGTACTTC
TRBJ2-3	TRBD1	TRBV7-3	NA	CASSLGTGTDTQYF	TGTGCCAGCAGCCTCGGGACAGGCACAGATACGCAGTATTTT
TRBJ2-1	TRBD2	TRBV6-2/TRBV6-3	NA	CASSGLAGGFNEQFF	TGTGCCAGCAGTGGACTAGCGGGGGGCTTCAATGAGCAGTTCTTC
TRBJ2-1	NA	TRBV5-1	NA	CASSLGGAEGNEQFF	TGCGCCAGCAGCTTGGGGGGTGCGGAGGGAAATGAGCAGTTCTTC
TRBJ1-2	NA	TRBV11-2	NA	CASSLHLLGQVSVGYTF	TGTGCCAGCAGCTTACATCTTCTGGGGCAGGTATCCGTTGGCTACACCTTC
TRBJ2-7	TRBD1	TRBV18	NA	CASSPTGGPYEQYF	TGTGCCAGCTCACCGACAGGGGGTCCCTACGAGCAGTACTTC
TRBJ1-1	NA	TRBV5-5	once	CASSLWTGRGVTEAFF	TGTGCCAGCAGCTTGTGGACCGGGAGGGGGGTCACTGAAGCTTTCTTT
TRBJ2-7	TRBD1	TRBV12-3/TRBV12-4	NA	CASSYRGLDEQYF	TGTGCCAGCAGTTACAGGGGGCTCGACGAGCAGTACTTC
TRBJ1-4	NA	TRBV7-2	NA	CASSLGRTYESELFF	TGTGCCAGCAGCTTGGGAAGGACATACGAGTCTGAACTGTTTTTT
TRBJ2-1	NA	TRBV1	NA	CTSSQVGGRAPDNEQFF	TGCACCAGCAGCCAAGTAGGCGGGAGGGCCCCGGACAATGAGCAGTTCTTC
TRBJ1-5	NA	TRBV19	few	CASNRQYGPQHF	TGTGCCAGTAACCGACAGTATGGGCCCCAGCATTTT
TRBJ1-1	NA	TRBV7-2	NA	CASSLGRRGEAFF	TGTGCCAGCAGCCTTGGACGGCGGGGGGAAGCTTTCTTT
TRBJ1-5	NA	TRBV7-2	NA	CASSVGPFGNQPQHF	TGTGCCAGCAGCGTGGGGCCCTTCGGGAATCAGCCCCAGCATTTT
TRBJ2-1	TRBD2	TRBV24-1	NA	CATSDSPSPTAGGFNEQFF	TGTGCCACCAGTGATTCGCCCTCCCCTACAGCGGGAGGGTTCAATGAGCAGTTCTTC
TRBJ1-2	TRBD1	TRBV6-4	NA	CASSGTGFDGYTF	TGTGCCAGCAGTGGGACAGGGTTTGATGGCTACACCTTC
TRBJ2-1	NA	TRBV6-5	NA	CASSQDSLAYNEQFF	TGTGCCAGCAGCCAGGACTCTCTAGCCTACAATGAGCAGTTCTTC
TRBJ2-7	TRBD1	TRBV10-3	NA	CAISGRDRGDYEQYF	TGTGCCATCAGTGGCCGGGACAGGGGGGACTACGAGCAGTACTTC
TRBJ2-1	NA	TRBV29-1	NA	CSARQNYNEQFF	TGCAGCGCCCGACAGAATTACAATGAGCAGTTCTTC
TRBJ2-2	TRBD2	TRBV5-1	NA	CASSSGPPGLAGGLTGELFF	TGCGCCAGCAGCTCCGGGCCCCCGGGACTAGCGGGGGGACTCACCGGGGAGCTGTTTTTT
TRBJ2-2	NA	TRBV18	NA	CASSPLGLANTGELFF	TGTGCCAGCTCACCACTGGGACTTGCCAACACCGGGGAGCTGTTTTTT
TRBJ1-1	NA	TRBV28	NA	CASITNRGTEAFF	TGTGCCAGCATCACGAATAGGGGTACTGAAGCTTTCTTT
TRBJ1-1	TRBD1	TRBV6-5	once	CASSYSQGAWTEAFF	TGTGCCAGCAGTTACTCCCAGGGGGCTTGGACTGAAGCTTTCTTT
TRBJ1-5	NA	TRBV7-2	few	CASSPGAGGRLDQPQHF	TGTGCCAGCAGCCCTGGGGCCGGGGGAAGGTTAGATCAGCCCCAGCATTTT
TRBJ2-4	NA	TRBV18	NA	CASSPLGSSTDKNIQYF	TGTGCCAGCTCACCACTCGGGTCTTCCACGGACAAAAACATTCAGTACTTC
TRBJ1-6	TRBD1	TRBV28	few	CASRLRQGRRNSPLHF	TGTGCCAGCAGACTCAGACAGGGGAGGCGTAATTCACCCCTCCACTTT
TRBJ1-6	TRBD1	TRBV2	NA	CASSTGQGRSPLHF	TGTGCCAGCAGTACGGGACAGGGGCGTTCACCCCTCCACTTT
TRBJ1-6	NA	TRBV5-3	NA	CARSLAEPSFGTQNSPLHF	TGTGCCAGAAGCTTGGCCGAGCCGTCCTTCGGGACACAGAATTCACCCCTCCACTTT
TRBJ2-3	TRBD1	TRBV3-1/TRBV3-2	NA	CASSPGTGGVDTQYF	TGTGCCAGCAGTCCCGGGACAGGGGGTGTTGATACGCAGTATTTT
TRBJ1-6	NA	TRBV14	NA	CASSQEIRNSPLHF	TGTGCCAGCAGCCAAGAAATCCGGAATTCACCCCTCCACTTT
TRBJ2-7	NA	TRBV27	NA	CASGGDRRSSYEQYF	TGTGCCAGCGGGGGGGACAGGCGTAGCTCCTACGAGCAGTACTTC
TRBJ1-4	NA	TRBV4-1	NA	CASSQETPGLFF	TGCGCCAGCAGCCAAGAGACCCCCGGGCTGTTTTTT
TRBJ1-2	TRBD1	TRBV15	NA	CATSRDRGNYGYTF	TGTGCCACCAGCAGGGACAGGGGAAACTATGGCTACACCTTC
TRBJ2-1	NA	TRBV6-2/TRBV6-3	NA	CASSYQSIAAYSYNEQFF	TGTGCCAGCAGTTACCAAAGCATAGCGGCATACTCCTACAATGAGCAGTTCTTC
TRBJ2-7	NA	TRBV28	few	CASSSEGYGRNEQYF	TGTGCCAGCAGTTCGGAGGGATACGGACGGAACGAGCAGTACTTC